The present entry profiles one T cell receptor beta chain with its context. This sample was taken from a study of blood T cell repertoires in COVID-19. V lost 2 bases, J lost 6 bases, and 10 bases lay in between. The CDR3 sequence is 13 residues long. Germline CDR1 SGHTA, CDR2 FQGNSA. Only in-frame clones appear in the TCRdb table, and some are missing; sequencing was by immunoSEQ multiplex PCR. In the table there are more than 250,000 clones, around 88% of which are singletons. The receptor comes from a woman between 50 and 59 years old with acute or convalescent COVID-19. The source material was peripheral blood. The rearrangement uses TRBV7-2 and TRBJ1-1, with D possibly matching TRBD1 (6 bases). The CDR3 reads CASSLRGHPEAFF. The DNA of the CDR3 is TGTGCCAGCAGCTTAAGGGGACACCCTGAAGCTTTCTTT.